This T cell receptor (beta chain) is drawn from a study of control samples from healthy donors and cancer patients. TCRdb keeps only in-frame clones here, not all; method: immunoSEQ multiplex PCR. In the table there are roughly 130,000 clones, roughly 94% of which are singletons. V shed 0 bases and J shed 3 bases, with 20 bases lying between them. Germline V gene sequence: CDR1 MGHRA, CDR2 YSYEKL. The CDR3 contains 18 residues. Sequences were obtained from PBMCs. This TCR derives from a man in his fifties or sixties with colorectal cancer. The V call is TRBV4-1, the J call TRBJ1-2; D is perhaps TRBD1 (5 bases). CDR3: CASSQEGAGGVGDYGYTF. Here the CDR3 DNA reads TGCGCCAGCAGCCAAGAAGGCGCCGGGGGGGTTGGTGACTATGGCTACACCTTC.